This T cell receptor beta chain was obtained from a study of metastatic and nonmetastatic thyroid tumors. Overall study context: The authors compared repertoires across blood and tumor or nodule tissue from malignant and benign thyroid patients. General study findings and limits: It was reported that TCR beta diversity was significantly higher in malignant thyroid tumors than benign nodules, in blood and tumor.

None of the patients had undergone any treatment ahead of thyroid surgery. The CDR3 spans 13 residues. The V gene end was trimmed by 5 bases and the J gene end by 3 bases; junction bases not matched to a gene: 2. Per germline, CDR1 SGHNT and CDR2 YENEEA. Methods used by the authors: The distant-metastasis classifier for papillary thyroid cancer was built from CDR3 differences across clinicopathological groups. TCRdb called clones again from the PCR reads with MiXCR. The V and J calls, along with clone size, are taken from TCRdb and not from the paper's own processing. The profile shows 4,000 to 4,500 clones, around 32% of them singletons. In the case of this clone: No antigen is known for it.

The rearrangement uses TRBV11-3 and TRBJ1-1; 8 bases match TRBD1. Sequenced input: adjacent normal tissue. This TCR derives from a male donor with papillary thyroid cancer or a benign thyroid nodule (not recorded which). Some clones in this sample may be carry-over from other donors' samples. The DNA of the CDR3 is TGTGCCAGCAGCGCACAGGGGGACACTGAAGCTTTCTTT. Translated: CASSAQGDTEAFF.